The clone carrying this TCR beta chain was found a few times. Its specificity is unknown. The data stem from a study of identical twins. Broader study findings: The more abundant beta clonotypes in cord blood had fewer insertions, and memory repertoires did not show this.

Everyone who donated was a healthy Caucasian. A universal primer site was created by template switching, with the cDNA bearing unique molecular identifiers. TCRdb redid the calling of the 5' RACE reads with MiXCR, one entry per CDR3 protein. The table lists hundreds of thousands of distinct CDR3 sequences, approximately 6% of them singletons. The CDR3 is made up of 16 amino acids. Per germline, CDR1 SGHVS and CDR2 FQNEAQ. The V segment lost 5 bases and the J segment 5 bases; nucleotides outside the gene matches: 10. The TCR sequence derives from a young man in good health. Sequenced input: naive T cells sorted from blood. The gene calls are TRBV7-8 and TRBJ2-1; 9 positions agree with TRBD2. This CDR3 reads CASSPRRLAGNNEQFF. The CDR3 DNA reads TGTGCCAGCAGCCCCCGCCGGCTAGCGGGAAACAATGAGCAGTTCTTC.